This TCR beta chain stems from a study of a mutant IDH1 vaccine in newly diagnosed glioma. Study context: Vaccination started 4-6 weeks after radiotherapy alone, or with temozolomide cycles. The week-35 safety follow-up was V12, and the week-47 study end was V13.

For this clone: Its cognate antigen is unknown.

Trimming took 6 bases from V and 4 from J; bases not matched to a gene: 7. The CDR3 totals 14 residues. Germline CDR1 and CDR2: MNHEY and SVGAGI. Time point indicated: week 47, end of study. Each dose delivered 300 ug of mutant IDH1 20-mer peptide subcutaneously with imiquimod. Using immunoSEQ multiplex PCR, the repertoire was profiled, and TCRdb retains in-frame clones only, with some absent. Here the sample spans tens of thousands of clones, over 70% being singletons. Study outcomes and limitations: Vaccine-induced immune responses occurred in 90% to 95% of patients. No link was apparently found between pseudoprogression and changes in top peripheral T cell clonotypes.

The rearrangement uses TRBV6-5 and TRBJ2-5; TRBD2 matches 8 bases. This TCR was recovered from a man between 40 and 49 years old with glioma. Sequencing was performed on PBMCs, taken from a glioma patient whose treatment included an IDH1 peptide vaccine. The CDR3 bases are TGTGCCAGCAGCCGCAGCGGGAGTGGAGAGACCCAGTACTTC. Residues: CASSRSGSGETQYF.